This T cell receptor beta chain is drawn from a study of T cells after posttransplantation cyclophosphamide. The related graft donor's blood sample was taken on the day of bone marrow donation. Assay used: immunoSEQ multiplex PCR; TCRdb lists only in-frame clones, some missing. The sample records roughly 9,100 clones, 75% to 90% being singletons. In regard to this clone: Its antigen is not identified.

Points from the study as a whole: Recipient CMV seropositivity and CMV reactivation strongly tracked TRB clonality. Skin or GI-infiltrating T cells shared few TRB sequences with blood.

Germline loops: CDR1 MNHNS, CDR2 SASEGT. The CDR3 length is 15 residues. Germline trimming cut 5 bases from V and 7 bases from J; bases unmatched to any gene: 10. Material: memory CD4+ T cells sorted from PBMCs. The chain recombines TRBV6-1 with TRBJ1-4, with 7 bases fitting TRBD1. This sequence originates from a woman aged 55-70 years in good health, CMV-negative, and a related stem cell transplant donor. The CDR3 region is CASSSQGLGGEKLFF. The CDR3 coding sequence is TGTGCCAGCAGTTCACAGGGGTTGGGGGGTGAAAAACTGTTTTTT.